The clone carrying this T cell receptor (beta chain) was found a few times. The target antigen is unknown. Germline CDR1 is LGHDT and CDR2 is YNNKEL (reference sequence). The CDR3 is made up of 13 amino acids. V lost 3 bases to trimming and J lost 4 bases, with 9 bases between them. The source of the sample is a study of T cells after yellow fever vaccination. Findings and caveats of the study: Compared with primary, the secondary response was weaker and peaked at day 5, not 15. It was a small share of clonotypes that appeared in both CD4 and CD8 compartments.

In making TCR cDNA, 5'RACE template switching added a universal primer site and UMIs to it. TCRdb re-called the 5' RACE reads through MiXCR, storing one row per CDR3 protein. The table has a few hundred thousand distinct CDR3 sequences, less than 20% seen once. The TCR comes from a man younger than 30 who received the YFV17D yellow fever vaccine. The chain is built from TRBV3-1 and TRBJ1-2, with D maybe TRBD1 (5 bases). Sequences were derived from PBMCs, sampled 4 to 6 days after the first yellow fever vaccination. The CDR3 nucleotides are TGTGCCAGCAGCCATCCCAGGGTCTATGGCTACACCTTC. Amino acid sequence: CASSHPRVYGYTF.